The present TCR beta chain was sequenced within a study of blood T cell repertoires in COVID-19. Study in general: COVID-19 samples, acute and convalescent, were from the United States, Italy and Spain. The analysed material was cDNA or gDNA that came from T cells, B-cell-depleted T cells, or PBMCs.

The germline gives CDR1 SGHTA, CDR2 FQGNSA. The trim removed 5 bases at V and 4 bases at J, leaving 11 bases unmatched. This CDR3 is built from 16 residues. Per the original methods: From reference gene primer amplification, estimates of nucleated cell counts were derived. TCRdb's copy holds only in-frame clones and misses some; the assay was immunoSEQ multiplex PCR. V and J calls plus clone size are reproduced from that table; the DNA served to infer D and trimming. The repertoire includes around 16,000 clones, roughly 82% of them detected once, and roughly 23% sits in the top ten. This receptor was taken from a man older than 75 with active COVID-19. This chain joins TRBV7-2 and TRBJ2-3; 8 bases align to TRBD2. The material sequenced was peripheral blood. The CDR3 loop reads CASSRPGTRVSDTQYF. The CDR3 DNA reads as TGTGCCAGCAGCCGCCCGGGGACTAGAGTCTCAGATACGCAGTATTTT.